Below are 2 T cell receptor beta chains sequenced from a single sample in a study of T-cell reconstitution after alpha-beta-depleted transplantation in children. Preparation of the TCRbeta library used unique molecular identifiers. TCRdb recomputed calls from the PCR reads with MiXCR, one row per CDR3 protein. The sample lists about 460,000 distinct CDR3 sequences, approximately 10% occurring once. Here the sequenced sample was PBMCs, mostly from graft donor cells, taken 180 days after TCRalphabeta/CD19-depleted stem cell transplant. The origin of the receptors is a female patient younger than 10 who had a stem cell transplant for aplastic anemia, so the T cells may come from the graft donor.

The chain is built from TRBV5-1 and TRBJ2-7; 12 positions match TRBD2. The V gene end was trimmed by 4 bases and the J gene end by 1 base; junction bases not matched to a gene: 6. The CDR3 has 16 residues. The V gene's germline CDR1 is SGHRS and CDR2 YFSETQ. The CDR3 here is CASSTGGLAGSYEQYF. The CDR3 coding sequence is TGCGCCAGCAGCACTGGAGGACTAGCGGGATCCTACGAGCAGTACTTC.

Here the CDR3 reads CASSPPDSGGDTQYF. In DNA form, the CDR3 reads TGTGCCAGCAGCCCACCGGACTCGGGGGGAGATACGCAGTATTTT. The chain combines TRBV7-9 with TRBJ2-3, with 7 nucleotides matching TRBD2. CDR1 SEHNR and CDR2 FQNEAQ come from the germline V gene (reference sequence). The CDR3 extends over 15 amino acids. The trim removed 5 bases at V and 5 bases at J, leaving 10 bases unmatched.